At least ten counts were recorded for the clone carrying this TCR beta chain. Its antigen is unidentified. This specimen belongs to a study of T-cell reconstitution after alpha-beta-depleted transplantation in children. The germline V and J ends were trimmed by 0 bases and 0 bases, with 11 bases remaining between them. Germline V gives CDR1 DFQATT, CDR2 SNEGSKA (reference sequence). CDR3 length equals 15 residues. Molecular barcoding with unique molecular identifiers was used for the TCRbeta library. One entry per CDR3 protein, called by TCRdb with MiXCR from the PCR reads. The sample contains 200,000 or so distinct CDR3 sequences, about 6% of which appear only once. Findings and limits, study-wide: When one year had passed after transplant, most T-cell counts and diversity came from newly produced T cells. Certain patients had high TCRbeta diversity at day 60, and it came from recipient T cells and thymic progenitors that survived. Reportedly, only several hundred clones from non-depleted graft cells drove alpha-beta T-cell counts at about two months.

The starting material was PBMCs, obtained before TCRalphabeta/CD19-depleted stem cell transplant. The V call is TRBV20-1, the J call TRBJ1-1; weak D call: TRBD1 (6 bases). The clonotype comes from a girl in the first two years of life with combined immunodeficiency, due to receive a stem cell transplant. CDR3 coding DNA: TGCAGTGCTAGAGACGCGGGGGCCATGAACACTGAAGCTTTCTTT. Amino acid sequence: CSARDAGAMNTEAFF.